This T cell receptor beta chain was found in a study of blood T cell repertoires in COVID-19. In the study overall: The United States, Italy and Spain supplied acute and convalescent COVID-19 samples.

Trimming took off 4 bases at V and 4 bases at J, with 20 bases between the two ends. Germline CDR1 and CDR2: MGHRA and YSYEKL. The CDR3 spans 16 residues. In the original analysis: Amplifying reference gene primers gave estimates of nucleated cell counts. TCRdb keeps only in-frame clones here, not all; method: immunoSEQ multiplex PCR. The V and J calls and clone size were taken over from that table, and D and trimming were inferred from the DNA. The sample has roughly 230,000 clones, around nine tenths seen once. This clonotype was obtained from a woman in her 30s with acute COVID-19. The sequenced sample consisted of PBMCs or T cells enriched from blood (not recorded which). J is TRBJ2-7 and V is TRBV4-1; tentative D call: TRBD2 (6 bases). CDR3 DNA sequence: TGCGCCAGCAGCCTTGTCGAGAAGGGCGGGAAGTACGAGCAGTACTTC. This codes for CASSLVEKGGKYEQYF.